The clone carrying this T cell receptor beta chain was observed many times. Its antigen remains unidentified. The germline V and J ends were trimmed by 7 bases and 1 base, with 8 bases remaining between them. The CDR3 contains 12 residues. Germline CDR1 SQVTM, CDR2 ANQGSEA. This sample was included in a study of CD8 T cells in ankylosing spondylitis. Points from the study as a whole: Significant enrichment of disease-linked clones was reported in matched ankylosing spondylitis synovial fluid.

TCRdb itself ran the 5' RACE reads through MiXCR, one entry per CDR3 protein. The table has approximately 100,000 distinct CDR3 sequences, roughly 8.3% seen once. The sample consisted of blood, either unsorted or a sorted T cell fraction (not recorded which). The receptor was derived from a male donor with ankylosing spondylitis or in good health (not recorded which). V usage is TRBV29-1 and J usage is TRBJ2-1; D might be TRBD1 (5 bases). This chain's CDR3 is CSAGNSYNEQFF. The CDR3 bases are TGCAGCGCAGGGAATTCCTACAATGAGCAGTTCTTC.